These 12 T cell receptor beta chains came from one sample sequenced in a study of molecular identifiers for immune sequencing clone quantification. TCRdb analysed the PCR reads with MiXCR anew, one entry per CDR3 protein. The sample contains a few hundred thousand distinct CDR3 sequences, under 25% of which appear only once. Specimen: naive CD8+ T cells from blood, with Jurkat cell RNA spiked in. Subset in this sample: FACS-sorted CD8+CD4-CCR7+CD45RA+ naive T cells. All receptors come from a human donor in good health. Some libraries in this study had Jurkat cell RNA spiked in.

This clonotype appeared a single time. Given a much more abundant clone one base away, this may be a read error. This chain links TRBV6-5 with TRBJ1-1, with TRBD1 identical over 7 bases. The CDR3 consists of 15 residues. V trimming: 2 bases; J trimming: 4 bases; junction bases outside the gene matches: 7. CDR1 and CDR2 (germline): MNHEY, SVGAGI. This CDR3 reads CASSYRTGGATEAFF. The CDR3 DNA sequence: TGTGCCAGCAGTTACCGGACAGGCGGCGCCACTGAAGCTTTCTTT.

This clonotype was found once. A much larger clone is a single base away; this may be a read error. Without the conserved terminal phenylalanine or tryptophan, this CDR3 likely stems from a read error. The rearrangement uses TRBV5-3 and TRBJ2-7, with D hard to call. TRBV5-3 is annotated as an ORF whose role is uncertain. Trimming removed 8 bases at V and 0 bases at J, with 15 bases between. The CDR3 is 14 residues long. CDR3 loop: CASTEGLSSYEQYL. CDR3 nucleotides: TGTGCCAGCACCGAAGGGCTTAGCTCCTACGAGCAGTACCTC.

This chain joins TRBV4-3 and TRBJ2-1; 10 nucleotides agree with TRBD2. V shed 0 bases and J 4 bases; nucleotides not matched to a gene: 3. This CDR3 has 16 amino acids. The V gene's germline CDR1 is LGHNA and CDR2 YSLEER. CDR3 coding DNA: TGCGCCAGCAGCCAAGATCGAGCGGGGGGGTACAATGAGCAGTTCTTC. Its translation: CASSQDRAGGYNEQFF.

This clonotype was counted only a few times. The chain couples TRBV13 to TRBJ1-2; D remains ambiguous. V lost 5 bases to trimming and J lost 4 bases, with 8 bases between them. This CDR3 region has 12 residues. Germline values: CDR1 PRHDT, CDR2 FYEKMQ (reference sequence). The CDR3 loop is CASSQGGYGYTF. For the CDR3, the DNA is TGTGCCAGCAGCCAAGGAGGCTATGGCTACACCTTC. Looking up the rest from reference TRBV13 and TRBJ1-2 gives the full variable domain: AAGVIQSPRHLIKEKRETATLKCYPIPRHDTVYWYQQGPGQDPQFLISFYEKMQSDKGSIPDRFSAQQFSDYHSELNMSSLELGDSALYFCASSQGGYGYTFGSGTRLTVV.

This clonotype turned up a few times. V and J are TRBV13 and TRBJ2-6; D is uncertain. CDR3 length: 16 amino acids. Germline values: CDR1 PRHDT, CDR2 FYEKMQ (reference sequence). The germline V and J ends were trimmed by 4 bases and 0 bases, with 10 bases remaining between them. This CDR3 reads CASSSQALSGANVLTF. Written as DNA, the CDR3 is TGTGCCAGCAGCTCCCAGGCGCTCTCTGGGGCCAACGTCCTGACTTTC.

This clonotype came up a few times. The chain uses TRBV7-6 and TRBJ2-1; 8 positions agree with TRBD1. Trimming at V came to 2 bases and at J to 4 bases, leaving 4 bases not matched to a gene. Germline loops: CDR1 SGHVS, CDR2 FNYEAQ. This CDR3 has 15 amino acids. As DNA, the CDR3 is TGTGCCAGCAGCTTATCAGACAGGGGTTACAATGAGCAGTTCTTC. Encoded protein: CASSLSDRGYNEQFF.

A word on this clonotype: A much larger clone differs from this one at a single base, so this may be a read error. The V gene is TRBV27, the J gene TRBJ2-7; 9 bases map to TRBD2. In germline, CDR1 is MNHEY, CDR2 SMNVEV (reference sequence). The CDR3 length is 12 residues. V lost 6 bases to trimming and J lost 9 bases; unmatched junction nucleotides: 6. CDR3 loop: CASRAGGVAQYF. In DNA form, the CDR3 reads TGTGCCAGCAGGGCGGGAGGGGTCGCGCAGTACTTC.

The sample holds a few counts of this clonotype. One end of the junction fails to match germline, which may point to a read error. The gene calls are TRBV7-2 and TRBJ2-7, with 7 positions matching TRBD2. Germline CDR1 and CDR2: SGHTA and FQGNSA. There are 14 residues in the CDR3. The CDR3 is CASSPGTNHYAQYF. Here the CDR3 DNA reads TGTGCCAGCAGCCCAGGGACTAACCACTACGCGCAGTACTTC.

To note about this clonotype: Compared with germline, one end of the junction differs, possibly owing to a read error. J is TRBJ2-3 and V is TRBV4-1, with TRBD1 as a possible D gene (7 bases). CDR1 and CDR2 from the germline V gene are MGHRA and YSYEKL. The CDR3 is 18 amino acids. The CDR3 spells CTSSQDPGGSGYTDTQYF. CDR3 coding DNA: TGCACCAGCAGCCAAGATCCAGGGGGTAGCGGTTACACAGATACGCAGTATTTT.

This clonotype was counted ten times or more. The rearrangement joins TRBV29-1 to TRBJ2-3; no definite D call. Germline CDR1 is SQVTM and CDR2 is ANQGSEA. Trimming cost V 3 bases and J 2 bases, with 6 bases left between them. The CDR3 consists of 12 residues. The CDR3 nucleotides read TGCAGCGTTGAGGTACCCACAGATACGCAGTATTTT. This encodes CSVEVPTDTQYF.

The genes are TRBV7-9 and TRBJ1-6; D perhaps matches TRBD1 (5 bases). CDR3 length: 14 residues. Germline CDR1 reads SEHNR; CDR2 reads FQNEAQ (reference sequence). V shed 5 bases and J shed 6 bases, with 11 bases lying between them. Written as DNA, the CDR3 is TGTGCCAGCAGCGAAACCGGGACTAATTCACCCCTCCACTTT. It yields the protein CASSETGTNSPLHF.

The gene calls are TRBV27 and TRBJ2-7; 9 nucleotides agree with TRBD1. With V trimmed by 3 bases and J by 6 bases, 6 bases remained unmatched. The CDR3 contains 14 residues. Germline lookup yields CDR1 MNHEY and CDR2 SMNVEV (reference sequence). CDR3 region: CASSFRDRVGEQYF. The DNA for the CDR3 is TGTGCCAGCAGTTTCCGGGACAGGGTAGGCGAGCAGTACTTC.